Detailed here is one T cell receptor beta chain. TCRdb analysed the 5' RACE reads with MiXCR anew, one entry per CDR3 protein. Of roughly 34,000 distinct CDR3 sequences detected, approximately 6.6% appear once; the ten largest clones hold about 22%. CDR1 and CDR2 (germline): MNHEY, SVGAGI. This CDR3 has 13 residues. Trimming stripped 5 bases from V and 0 bases from J, with 8 bases between. This record comes from a study of early T cells in non-severe SARS-CoV-2 infection. The genes are TRBV6-5 and TRBJ2-7; D remains ambiguous. Specimen: whole blood, collected at baseline. The TCR comes from an adult who was a healthcare worker with PCR-confirmed SARS-CoV-2 infection or an uninfected control (not recorded which). CDR3 nucleotides: TGTGCCAGCAGTATTCCGGGCTCCTACGAGCAGTACTTC. Its translation: CASSIPGSYEQYF.